The 27 T cell receptor beta chains below were found in one sample sequenced in a study of blood T cells in healthy people across ages. Sample-barcoded 5' priming and a J-beta primer mix drove a second PCR of 7 to 11 cycles. Using its own MiXCR run on the 5' RACE reads, TCRdb lists one record per CDR3 protein. This sample has under 800,000 distinct CDR3 sequences, with 21% found just once. Specimen: blood. The origin of the receptors is a man between 65 and 79 years old in good health.

This clonotype was seen a single time. The V and J genes are TRBV29-1 and TRBJ1-1; the D is unclear. The V end lost 5 bases, the J end lost 3 bases, and 13 bases lay between the germline ends. From germline, CDR1 is SQVTM and CDR2 ANQGSEA. The CDR3 has 13 residues. The CDR3: CSVLPGAYTEAFF. CDR3 sequence (DNA): TGCAGCGTTCTCCCAGGTGCTTACACTGAAGCTTTCTTT.

The chain employs TRBV28 and TRBJ2-2, with 10 bases that match TRBD1. The CDR3 loop spans 17 amino acids. Germline CDR1 MDHEN, CDR2 SYDVKM. The junction had 9 bases not matched to a gene; V was cut back by 5 bases and J by 3 bases. CDR3 bases: TGTGCCAGCAGTACCCACGACAGGGGGCAACACACCGGGGAGCTGTTTTTT. It codes for CASSTHDRGQHTGELFF.

In its sample, this clonotype was seen a few times. The rearrangement uses TRBV5-1 and TRBJ1-6, with D unclear. This CDR3 is built from 14 residues. Germline values: CDR1 SGHRS, CDR2 YFSETQ. V lost 2 bases to trimming and J lost 7 bases, with 10 bases between them. CDR3 protein: CASSFGSKNSPLHF. The CDR3 DNA is TGCGCCAGCAGCTTCGGCAGCAAAAATTCACCCCTCCACTTT.

This clonotype came up a few times. The chain couples TRBV20-1 to TRBJ2-5, with 13 bases matching TRBD2. TRBJ2-1 matches the DNA end more closely, so the J call is doubtful. The CDR3 is 13 residues long. CDR1 DFQATT and CDR2 SNEGSKA come from the germline V gene (reference sequence). The CDR3 DNA reads as TGCAGTGTACAACTAGCGGGAGGGCCGGAGCAGTTCTTC. The encoded protein is CSVQLAGGPEQFF.

The chain combines TRBV7-8 with TRBJ2-1; weak D call: TRBD2 (6 bases). The J call may be faulty, since TRBJ2-7 better matches the DNA end. CDR3 size: 15 residues. The V gene's germline CDR1 is SGHVS and CDR2 FQNEAQ. The CDR3 region has the DNA TGTGCCAGCAGCCCAGGGAGGACCATTTCCTACGAGCAGTACTTC. Residues: CASSPGRTISYEQYF.

This clonotype came up a few times. The chain couples TRBV6-5 to TRBJ2-1; D possibly uses TRBD1 or TRBD2 (5 bases each). The CDR3 runs to 14 residues. V was trimmed by 6 bases and J by 6 bases, leaving 15 bases between them. Germline assignment: CDR1 MNHEY and CDR2 SVGAGI. The CDR3 reads CASSKGGGLNEQFF. CDR3 in DNA: TGTGCCAGCAGCAAAGGTGGGGGTCTCAATGAGCAGTTCTTC.

This clonotype came up a few times. J is TRBJ1-1 and V is TRBV28; D is perhaps TRBD1 (5 bases). Trimming took off 4 bases at V and 1 base at J, with 16 bases between the two ends. CDR3 size: 16 residues. Germline CDR1 is MDHEN and CDR2 is SYDVKM. CDR3 in amino acids: CASSSRNGGWNTEAFF. CDR3 in DNA: TGTGCCAGCAGTTCCCGAAACGGGGGGTGGAACACTGAAGCTTTCTTT.

This clonotype has only a few counts. The rearrangement links TRBV29-1 to TRBJ2-5; D call uncertain. Germline V lookup: CDR1 SQVTM, CDR2 ANQGSEA. This CDR3 has 12 residues. The V and J ends lost 0 bases and 4 bases respectively, with 6 bases between them. The CDR3 protein is CSVEDQLETQYF. CDR3 DNA sequence: TGCAGCGTTGAAGATCAGCTAGAGACCCAGTACTTC.

This clonotype occurred many times. This chain links TRBV24-1 with TRBJ1-1, with D uncertain. The V end lost 7 bases, the J end lost 1 base, and 9 bases lay between the germline ends. This CDR3 is 13 amino acids long. The germline gives CDR1 KGHDR, CDR2 SFDVKD. The CDR3: CATRSNKNTEAFF. CDR3 DNA sequence: TGTGCCACCAGATCAAACAAGAACACTGAAGCTTTCTTT.

This clonotype was counted only a few times. V gene TRBV3-1 combines with J gene TRBJ2-5; 13 bases agree with TRBD2. The junction had 3 bases not matched to a gene; V was cut back by 3 bases and J by 2 bases. This CDR3 has 16 amino acids. Per germline, CDR1 LGHDT and CDR2 YNNKEL (reference sequence). In DNA form, the CDR3 reads TGTGCCAGCAGCCACAGGACTAGCGGGAGACAAGAGACCCAGTACTTC. This codes for CASSHRTSGRQETQYF.

This clonotype was counted only a few times. V and J are TRBV7-9 and TRBJ2-7, with D perhaps matching TRBD1 (6 bases). Germline V CDR1 and CDR2: SEHNR, FQNEAQ (reference sequence). The length of the CDR3 is 17 residues. The V and J ends lost 6 bases and 0 bases respectively, with 21 bases between them. The CDR3 spells CASSLNSGGGSSYEQYF. The DNA of the CDR3 is TGTGCCAGCAGTTTAAATTCTGGGGGCGGATCCTCCTACGAGCAGTACTTC.

This clonotype turned up a few times. The genes are TRBV12-3 or TRBV12-4 and TRBJ2-7; D remains unclear. CDR3 length equals 15 residues. Trimming stripped 0 bases from V and 7 bases from J, with 16 bases between. In nucleotides, the CDR3 is TGTGCCAGCAGTTTAGCGATAGGGAAGTCTTCGGAGCAGTACTTC. It specifies CASSLAIGKSSEQYF.

This chain uses TRBV20-1 with TRBJ2-1; D is uncertain. The germline V gene has CDR1 DFQATT and CDR2 SNEGSKA (reference sequence). The CDR3 length is 13 residues. V lost 2 bases, J lost 6 bases, and 11 bases lay in between. This CDR3 is CSARTVRANEQFF. CDR3 coding DNA: TGCAGTGCTAGAACCGTGCGCGCCAATGAGCAGTTCTTC.

V usage is TRBV12-3 or TRBV12-4 and J usage is TRBJ2-1, with unresolved D. CDR3 size: 15 residues. Trimming shortened V by 1 base and J by 4 bases, and 11 bases separated the two germline ends. The CDR3, as DNA: TGTGCCAGCAGTTTAGGGGTAGGTTTATACAATGAGCAGTTCTTC. This sequence encodes CASSLGVGLYNEQFF.

At least ten counts were recorded for this clonotype. The gene calls are TRBV7-2 and TRBJ1-4; TRBD1 agrees at 10 bases. CDR3 length: 14 residues. V shed 3 bases, J shed 8 bases, and the junction held 3 bases outside the gene matches. Germline V gene sequence: CDR1 SGHTA, CDR2 FQGNSA. The CDR3 coding sequence is TGTGCCAGCAGCTTGGGGACAGGGGCCGAAAAACTGTTTTTT. Protein sequence: CASSLGTGAEKLFF.

This clonotype was observed at least ten times. CDR3 region: CASSVPGQETQYF. CDR3 bases: TGTGCCAGCAGCGTACCAGGACAAGAGACCCAGTACTTC. This rearrangement joins TRBV9 to TRBJ2-5; no definite D call. This CDR3 spans 13 amino acids. In germline, CDR1 is SGDLS, CDR2 YYNGEE. Trimming stripped 1 base from V and 2 bases from J, with 6 bases between.

This sequence joins TRBV29-1 and TRBJ2-5; D may be TRBD2 (6 bases). Germline CDR1 SQVTM, CDR2 ANQGSEA. The CDR3 consists of 15 residues. V was cut by 6 bases and J by 6 bases, with 23 bases left in between. CDR3 sequence (DNA): TGCAGCGTCCCTCATTTTCGACTAGGTTTACAGACCCAGTACTTC. This translates into CSVPHFRLGLQTQYF. Full variable domain (rest looked up from reference TRBV29-1 and TRBJ2-5): SAVISQKPSRDICQRGTSLTIQCQVDSQVTMMFWYRQQPGQSLTLIATANQGSEATYESGFVIDKFPISRPNLTFSTLTVSNMSPEDSSIYLCSVPHFRLGLQTQYFGPGTRLLVL.

The chain employs TRBV5-1 and TRBJ1-5; D is unclear. CDR3 length: 14 amino acids. The V and J ends lost 4 bases and 3 bases respectively, with 11 bases between them. CDR1 and CDR2 (germline): SGHRS, YFSETQ. The CDR3 here is CASSTDFPNQPQHF. Here the CDR3 DNA reads TGCGCCAGCAGCACGGACTTTCCCAATCAGCCCCAGCATTTT.

There are many counts of this clonotype. CDR3: CSATQDLSGNTIYF. The CDR3 coding sequence is TGCAGTGCTACTCAGGACCTCTCTGGAAACACCATATATTTT. This chain links TRBV20-1 with TRBJ1-3; unclear D gene. V was shortened by 4 bases and J by 0 bases, with 10 bases between the two germline ends. The CDR3 contains 14 residues. Germline CDR1 is DFQATT and CDR2 is SNEGSKA (reference sequence).

Details on this clonotype: At one boundary the junction diverges from the germline segment, which might be a read error. The V call is TRBV6-1, the J call TRBJ2-7; either TRBD1 or TRBD2 may fit D (5 bases each). The CDR3 sequence is 17 residues long. Germline CDR1 reads MNHNS; CDR2 reads SASEGT. The CDR3 reads CASSEAQTRGPFYEQYF. Here the CDR3 DNA reads TGTGCCAGCAGCGAAGCCCAAACAAGGGGACCTTTCTACGAGCAGTACTTC.

This clonotype was detected ten times or more. The chain couples TRBV14 to TRBJ2-2; no clear D. With 6 bases removed from V and 3 bases from J, the gap between germline ends came to 8 bases. This CDR3 comprises 13 residues. CDR1 is SGHDN, CDR2 FVKESK, per germline. The CDR3 spells CASRRAYTGELFF. The CDR3 DNA reads as TGTGCCAGCAGAAGGGCTTACACCGGGGAGCTGTTTTTT.

V is TRBV6-6 and J is TRBJ1-1; 7 positions match TRBD1. Per the germline V gene, CDR1 is MNHNY and CDR2 is SVGAGI (reference sequence). The CDR3 covers 15 residues. V gave up 4 bases and J gave up 1 base; unmatched junction bases: 6. The CDR3 is CASSSSGTENTEAFF. Here the CDR3 DNA reads TGTGCCAGCAGTTCTTCCGGGACAGAGAACACTGAAGCTTTCTTT.

CDR3 bases: TGTGCCACCAGCAGCATCGGTGAGCAGTTCTTC. Protein: CATSSIGEQFF. The genes are TRBV15 and TRBJ2-1; D unclear. Trimming shortened V by 3 bases and J by 9 bases, and 6 bases separated the two germline ends. This CDR3 is 11 amino acids long. Germline values: CDR1 LNHNV, CDR2 YYDKDF (reference sequence).

This clonotype has a single count. The chain recombines TRBV10-3 with TRBJ2-2; unclear D gene. Germline values: CDR1 ENHRY, CDR2 SYGVKD. Trimming removed 0 bases from V and 5 bases from J, with 4 bases in between. This CDR3 has 13 amino acids. In nucleotides, the CDR3 is TGTGCCATCAGTGAGTCGAGTACCGGGGAGCTGTTTTTT. It yields the protein CAISESSTGELFF.

Comments on this clonotype: A junction end diverges from the germline sequence, so it may reflect a read error. This rearrangement joins TRBV10-3 to TRBJ2-5; D remains ambiguous. The germline V gene encodes CDR1 ENHRY and CDR2 SYGVKD. This CDR3 is built from 14 residues. This CDR3 reads CAISEYGQQETQYF. The CDR3 coding sequence is TGCGCCATCAGTGAGTACGGGCAACAAGAGACCCAGTACTTC.

This clonotype was seen a handful of times. The chain combines TRBV3-1 with TRBJ1-4; D is undetermined. The CDR3 extends over 12 amino acids. V was cut by 4 bases and J by 8 bases, with 8 bases left in between. Germline CDR1 LGHDT, CDR2 YNNKEL (reference sequence). DNA of the CDR3: TGTGCCAGCAGCCCCCATGGGGAAAAACTGTTTTTT. Translation gives CASSPHGEKLFF.

This clonotype appeared a few times. The rearrangement links TRBV6-5 to TRBJ1-2, with D hard to call. V shed 8 bases and J shed 7 bases, with 17 bases lying between them. The CDR3 sequence is 13 residues long. CDR1 is MNHEY and CDR2 is SVGAGI in the germline V gene. The CDR3 sequence is CASVDPELAGYTF. Written as DNA, the CDR3 is TGTGCCAGCGTCGACCCCGAATTGGCTGGCTACACCTTC.